Below are 8 T cell receptor beta chains sequenced from a single sample in a study of blood T cell repertoires in COVID-19. Assay used: immunoSEQ multiplex PCR; TCRdb lists only in-frame clones, some missing. The sample shows over 100,000 clones, about 89% of them seen only once. Specimen: peripheral blood. These TCRs come from a man aged 45-65 years with active COVID-19.

This chain links TRBV19 with TRBJ2-5, with 8 bases matching TRBD2. The length of the CDR3 is 16 residues. V was pared by 5 bases and J by 0 bases, with 8 bases of the junction left unmatched. The V gene's germline CDR1 is LNHDA and CDR2 SQIVND (reference sequence). CDR3 sequence: CASSSPAGEYQETQYF. The DNA for the CDR3 is TGTGCCAGTAGTTCTCCAGCGGGGGAGTACCAAGAGACCCAGTACTTC.

CDR3 amino acids: CASVFAGGNEQFF. The CDR3 DNA sequence: TGTGCTAGTGTCTTTGCGGGGGGCAATGAGCAGTTCTTC. The chain has TRBV12-5 and TRBJ2-1, with 8 nucleotides matching TRBD2. CDR1 and CDR2 from the germline V gene are LGHNT and FRNRAP. J lost 6 bases, V lost 7 bases, and 5 bases had no gene match. CDR3 length: 13 residues.

This clone was detected once. This same CDR3 is encoded by further DNA sequences in the sample. The chain links TRBV20-1 to TRBJ2-7, with 7 bases lining up with TRBD2. Germline V gives CDR1 DFQATT, CDR2 SNEGSKA (reference sequence). The trim removed 5 bases at V and 5 bases at J, leaving 3 bases unmatched. This CDR3 has 11 amino acids. The CDR3 DNA reads as TGCAGTGCTTCTAGCGGACACGAGCAGTACTTC. It translates to CSASSGHEQYF.

This rearrangement joins TRBV12-5 to TRBJ2-1; TRBD1 aligns across 7 bases. V lost 4 bases, J lost 2 bases, and 8 bases stayed unmatched. The V gene's germline CDR1 is LGHNT and CDR2 FRNRAP. The CDR3 has 16 amino acids. The CDR3 protein is CASGSKGQDAYNEQFF. In DNA form, the CDR3 reads TGTGCTAGTGGTTCGAAAGGACAGGACGCCTACAATGAGCAGTTCTTC.

The V call is TRBV2, the J call TRBJ1-1, with TRBD1 as a possible D gene (5 bases). The V end lost 8 bases, the J end lost 2 bases, and 12 bases lay between the germline ends. The germline CDR1 and CDR2 sequences are SNHLY and FYNNEI. The CDR3 length is 13 residues. The CDR3 is CASGRGENTEAFF. The DNA for the CDR3 is TGTGCCAGCGGCCGGGGGGAAAACACTGAAGCTTTCTTT.

This sequence joins TRBV28 and TRBJ1-2; a possible D gene is TRBD1 (5 bases). V gave up 5 bases and J gave up 3 bases, with 13 bases separating them. This CDR3 has 14 residues. Germline CDR1 is MDHEN and CDR2 is SYDVKM. CDR3 in amino acids: CASSTPWGDYGYTF. CDR3 bases: TGTGCCAGCAGTACCCCATGGGGGGACTATGGCTACACCTTC.

In its sample, this clone was seen once. The chain couples TRBV2 to TRBJ2-3; D perhaps matches TRBD2 (7 bases). V lost 10 bases, J lost 3 bases, and 11 bases lay in between. Looked up from germline, CDR1 is SNHLY and CDR2 is FYNNEI. CDR3 size: 12 residues. CDR3 bases: TGTGCCACCCGGGGGGCGACAGATACGCAGTATTTT. Translating it yields CATRGATDTQYF. Based on the CDR3 plus reference TRBV2 and TRBJ2-3, the full variable domain is EPEVTQTPSHQVTQMGQEVILRCVPISNHLYFYWYRQILGQKVEFLVSFYNNEISEKSEIFDDQFSVERPDGSNFTLKIRSTKLEDSAMYFCATRGATDTQYFGPGTRLTVL.

This clone turned up a few times. This sequence joins TRBV12-3 or TRBV12-4 and TRBJ1-1; D gene ambiguous. Trimming removed 6 bases at V and 7 bases at J, with 15 bases between. The CDR3 totals 13 residues. The CDR3 is CASSVNLELEAFF. CDR3 nucleotide sequence: TGTGCCAGCAGCGTGAACTTAGAACTTGAAGCTTTCTTT.